The 20 T cell receptor beta chains in this list originate from one sample, sequenced in a study of T cells after yellow fever vaccination. TCRdb re-derived calls from the 5' RACE reads in MiXCR, one entry per CDR3 protein. The table records 350,000 to 450,000 distinct CDR3 sequences, 18% of them present only once. The starting material was PBMCs, obtained before the yellow fever booster vaccination. The receptors originated from a man between 18 and 35 years old who received the YFV17D yellow fever vaccine.

The rearrangement links TRBV7-2 to TRBJ2-7; D may be TRBD1 or TRBD2 (5 bases each). CDR1 is SGHTA, CDR2 FQGNSA, per germline. Trimming took off 8 bases at V and 2 bases at J, with 16 bases between the two ends. The CDR3 covers 14 residues. The CDR3 region has the DNA TGTGCCAGCGTTGAGCGGACGGGACCCTACGAGCAGTACTTC. Translated: CASVERTGPYEQYF.

This clonotype occurred a few times. The chain couples TRBV5-1 to TRBJ2-6; 7 positions match TRBD2. The V gene's germline CDR1 is SGHRS and CDR2 YFSETQ. Trimming took 8 bases from V and 0 from J; bases not matched to a gene: 8. The CDR3 is 16 amino acids. In nucleotides, the CDR3 is TGCGCCAGTGGGGAGGGACGATACTCTGGGGCCAACGTCCTGACTTTC. It is translated as CASGEGRYSGANVLTF.

This clonotype was picked up a small number of times. V is TRBV5-6 and J is TRBJ2-3; 7 bases align to TRBD2. The CDR3 runs 14 residues. The V gene end was trimmed by 4 bases and the J gene end by 7 bases; junction bases not matched to a gene: 9. Germline-derived CDR1 and CDR2 are SGHDT and YYEEEE. The CDR3 loop reads CASSRGWEGNTQYF. The CDR3 nucleotides read TGTGCCAGCAGCCGAGGGTGGGAGGGCAATACGCAGTATTTT.

J is TRBJ2-2 and V is TRBV20-1; 8 positions match TRBD2. Germline CDR1 reads DFQATT; CDR2 reads SNEGSKA (reference sequence). V shed 6 bases, J shed 5 bases, and the junction held 11 bases outside the gene matches. The CDR3 covers 15 residues. CDR3 coding DNA: TGCAGTGCCCGAACGGGGGGGGCATGGACCGGGGAGCTGTTTTTT. Amino acids: CSARTGGAWTGELFF.

The rearrangement links TRBV12-3 or TRBV12-4 to TRBJ1-3, with D unresolved. V lost 1 base and J 4 bases, leaving 11 bases between the germline ends. This CDR3 has 15 residues. Written as DNA, the CDR3 is TGTGCCAGCAGTTTAGATGGGTCCTTCGGAAACACCATATATTTT. It translates to CASSLDGSFGNTIYF.

This clonotype was observed a few times. This rearrangement joins TRBV5-1 to TRBJ2-3; D perhaps matches TRBD2 (6 bases). The CDR3 sequence is 15 residues long. V lost 3 bases, J lost 0 bases, and 11 bases lay in between. Germline-derived CDR1 and CDR2 are SGHRS and YFSETQ. Here the CDR3 DNA reads TGCGCCAGCAGCTCGTATCGGGGGAGCACAGATACGCAGTATTTT. Translated, it gives CASSSYRGSTDTQYF.

A few counts support this clonotype. The gene calls are TRBV20-1 and TRBJ2-1; 9 bases align to TRBD2. Germline V gene lookup returns CDR1 DFQATT and CDR2 SNEGSKA (reference sequence). The J segment lost 0 bases and the V segment lost 3 bases, leaving 12 bases of the junction unmatched. The CDR3 runs to 18 residues. CDR3 in amino acids: CSASFSGGSIYSYNEQFF. The CDR3 coding sequence is TGCAGTGCTAGCTTCAGCGGGGGGAGCATTTACTCCTACAATGAGCAGTTCTTC.

This clonotype was detected a few times. The chain is built from TRBV20-1 and TRBJ1-1, with D uncertain. Trimming shortened V by 7 bases and J by 5 bases, and 14 bases separated the two germline ends. This CDR3 spans 12 amino acids. Germline V gene lookup returns CDR1 DFQATT and CDR2 SNEGSKA (reference sequence). CDR3 protein: CSVPNAGTEAFF. Here the CDR3 DNA reads TGCAGTGTCCCAAACGCCGGAACTGAAGCTTTCTTT.

This clonotype was detected a few times. The chain joins TRBV6-5 to TRBJ2-2, with unresolved D. Looked up from germline, CDR1 is MNHEY and CDR2 is SVGAGI. This CDR3 is 15 amino acids long. The V end lost 1 base, the J end lost 1 base, and 7 bases lay between the germline ends. The CDR3 DNA sequence: TGTGCCAGCAGTTACTTAGCAGGGAACACCGGGGAGCTGTTTTTT. Its protein is CASSYLAGNTGELFF.

This rearrangement joins TRBV14 to TRBJ2-3; no clear D gene. Between the trimmed V and J ends, which lost 5 bases and 6 bases, there was a span of 12 bases. The CDR3 loop spans 13 amino acids. Germline-derived CDR1 and CDR2 are SGHDN and FVKESK. The CDR3 region is CASSERTWDTQYF. The CDR3 region has the DNA TGTGCCAGCAGCGAACGGACCTGGGATACGCAGTATTTT.

This chain uses TRBV4-1 with TRBJ1-2; 8 bases align to TRBD1. J was trimmed by 8 bases and V by 1 base; bases with no gene match: 12. The germline gives CDR1 MGHRA, CDR2 YSYEKL. This CDR3 contains 16 residues. In nucleotides, the CDR3 is TGCGCCAGCAGCCAAGTTTTCCGGACAGGGTTTCGGGGCTACACCTTC. Encoded protein: CASSQVFRTGFRGYTF.

This clonotype was seen only a few times. The chain uses TRBV24-1 and TRBJ2-5; D perhaps matches TRBD2 (6 bases). Germline lookup yields CDR1 KGHDR and CDR2 SFDVKD. V gave up 6 bases and J gave up 5 bases, with 9 bases separating them. CDR3 length equals 12 residues. The CDR3 spells CATSRGGETQYF. The CDR3 DNA sequence: TGTGCCACCAGTCGCGGAGGGGAGACCCAGTACTTC.

The chain links TRBV28 to TRBJ1-5; D gene uncertain. V was pared by 2 bases and J by 4 bases, with 9 bases between. This CDR3 is 14 amino acids long. From germline, CDR1 is MDHEN and CDR2 SYDVKM. The CDR3 region is CASSLARLNQPQHF. For the CDR3, the DNA is TGTGCCAGCAGTTTAGCTAGGTTAAATCAGCCCCAGCATTTT. The complete variable domain, with remaining parts taken from reference TRBV28 and TRBJ1-5, reads DVKVTQSSRYLVKRTGEKVFLECVQDMDHENMFWYRQDPGLGLRLIYFSYDVKMKEKGDIPEGYSVSREKKERFSLILESASTNQTSMYLCASSLARLNQPQHFGDGTRLSIL.

J is TRBJ2-3 and V is TRBV4-3; 12 bases map to TRBD2. Germline V CDR1 and CDR2: LGHNA, YSLEER. The trim removed 1 base at V and 5 bases at J, leaving 10 bases unmatched. The CDR3 runs 18 residues. The CDR3 spells CASSQASSGGAGKDTQYF. DNA for the CDR3: TGCGCCAGCAGCCAAGCGTCTAGCGGGGGGGCCGGTAAAGATACGCAGTATTTT.

This clonotype was counted only a few times. The V call is TRBV7-2, the J call TRBJ1-1; D might be TRBD1 (6 bases). Trimming cost V 0 bases and J 4 bases, with 15 bases left between them. CDR3 length: 16 amino acids. Germline CDR1 is SGHTA and CDR2 is FQGNSA. The CDR3: CASSLAWGGQGTEAFF. DNA for the CDR3: TGTGCCAGCAGCTTAGCGTGGGGGGGGCAGGGCACTGAAGCTTTCTTT.

The rearrangement joins TRBV5-1 to TRBJ1-4; the D is unclear. The CDR3 loop spans 15 amino acids. CDR1 and CDR2 (germline): SGHRS, YFSETQ. Trimming pared 0 bases from V and 4 bases from J, leaving 10 bases between. CDR3 sequence (DNA): TGCGCCAGCAGCTTGGGACGCCTGGGTAATGAAAAACTGTTTTTT. Encoded protein: CASSLGRLGNEKLFF. The full variable domain, its missing parts supplied by reference TRBV5-1 and TRBJ1-4, is KAGVTQTPRYLIKTRGQQVTLSCSPISGHRSVSWYQQTPGQGLQFLFEYFSETQRNKGNFPGRFSGRQFSNSRSEMNVSTLELGDSALYLCASSLGRLGNEKLFFGSGTQLSVL.

This clonotype has just a few counts. This chain connects TRBV9 to TRBJ2-1; 8 bases fit TRBD2. Per germline, CDR1 SGDLS and CDR2 YYNGEE. The CDR3 contains 15 residues. V lost 0 bases to trimming and J lost 5 bases; unmatched junction nucleotides: 4. The CDR3 bases are TGTGCCAGCAGCGTAGTTAGCGGGGATCACAATGAGCAGTTCTTC. Translating it yields CASSVVSGDHNEQFF.

This clonotype was observed a few times. The rearrangement links TRBV5-1 to TRBJ2-3; D is uncertain. The germline V gene encodes CDR1 SGHRS and CDR2 YFSETQ. With 1 base removed from V and 5 bases from J, the gap between germline ends came to 14 bases. The CDR3 covers 15 residues. CDR3 region: CASSLLEISGDTQYF. CDR3 nucleotide sequence: TGCGCCAGCAGCTTGTTAGAGATATCGGGAGATACGCAGTATTTT.

This clonotype turned up a few times. The CDR3 reads CASSRDTDSTDTQYF. CDR3 in DNA: TGTGCCAGCAGTCGGGACACGGATAGCACAGATACGCAGTATTTT. The chain has TRBV6-5 and TRBJ2-3; maybe TRBD1 (6 bases). The CDR3 has 15 amino acids. Trimming stripped 5 bases from V and 0 bases from J, with 12 bases between. From germline, CDR1 is MNHEY and CDR2 SVGAGI.

This clonotype has more than one count but fewer than ten. V usage is TRBV7-2 and J usage is TRBJ2-3; D is undetermined. This CDR3 contains 15 residues. The germline V and J ends were trimmed by 1 base and 2 bases, with 10 bases remaining between them. CDR1 SGHTA and CDR2 FQGNSA come from the germline V gene. In DNA form, the CDR3 reads TGTGCCAGCAGCTTAGTCGGCACCACCACAGATACGCAGTATTTT. Translating it yields CASSLVGTTTDTQYF.